This note documents a single T cell receptor (beta chain) sequence. This sample stems from a study of blood T cell repertoires in COVID-19. Study details: There were acute and convalescent COVID-19 samples, and they came from the United States, Italy and Spain. T cells, B-cell-depleted T cells, or PBMCs provided the cDNA or gDNA that served as material.

Methods used by the authors: Researchers report that nucleated cell counts were estimated from reference gene primer amplification. The method was immunoSEQ multiplex PCR; TCRdb's version includes in-frame clones alone and lacks a portion of them. From that table come the V and J calls and clone size; the DNA was used to work out D and trimming. Among a few hundred thousand clones, 86% were seen once, and the ten largest hold over 7.5%. J was trimmed by 2 bases and V by 6 bases; bases with no gene match: 6. Germline V CDR1 and CDR2: LNHDA, SQIVND (reference sequence). The CDR3 consists of 15 residues.

The TCR originated in a man in his forties or fifties who had recovered from COVID-19. Sequencing input: peripheral blood. The V and J genes are TRBV19 and TRBJ2-1; 8 bases align to TRBD2. The CDR3 bases are TGTGCCAGTAGAAGTGGACTAGCCCCCTACAATGAGCAGTTCTTC. Translation gives CASRSGLAPYNEQFF.